This TCR beta chain was sequenced during a study of tumor-infiltrating lymphocytes in primary liver carcinoma. Total RNA amounting to approximately 460 ng was the source from which TCR beta cDNA was made with a constant-region primer. Amplification in three nested multiplex PCR rounds with slightly modified ARM-PCR gave rise to TCR beta libraries. In the first two PCR rounds, TRBV1-TRBV30 forward primers were paired with a C-beta reverse primer, and each round lasted roughly 10 cycles. MiXCR, run by TCRdb on the multiplex PCR reads, gives a single entry per CDR3 protein. Of 40,000 to 60,000 distinct CDR3 sequences listed, 71% are singletons. Remarks on this clonotype: The conserved phenylalanine or tryptophan is not found at the CDR3 terminus, so this likely reflects a read error.

The CDR3 runs to 14 residues. CDR1 SGHTA and CDR2 FQGTGA come from the germline V gene. Total RNA and DNA came together from approximately 20-30 mg of bulk tissue without cell sorting. Patients were treatment-naive with chronic HBV infection. The sequence came from a man aged 40-49 years with primary liver carcinoma and hepatitis B virus infection. This chain links TRBV7-3 with TRBJ2-7; 10 bases match TRBD2. Sequences were obtained from liver tumor tissue from sampling region 5. The subset was: tumor region T5, tumor centre. The CDR3 region has the DNA TGTGTCAGCAGACCTAGCGGGGGCTCCTACGAGCAGTACTCC. The encoded protein is CVSRPSGGSYEQYS.